Here is one TCR beta chain with its context. Its antigen is undetermined. The sample comes from a study of cytomegalovirus exposure and HLA in healthy donors. Overall study results and limits: Under in vitro conditions, a few CMV-associated chains were confirmed as specific for CMV antigens. A few V segments could not be told apart, such as TRBV6-2 and TRBV6-3, and were left out.

The CDR3 consists of 15 residues. Germline lookup yields CDR1 SGDLS and CDR2 YYNGEE. The germline V and J ends were trimmed by 6 bases and 3 bases, with 16 bases remaining between them. Use of 60 Vbeta and 13 Jbeta primers characterized the PCR. Profiled with immunoSEQ multiplex PCR; TCRdb holds only in-frame clones, not every one. The data contain around 170,000 clones, over 80% of them singletons. The chain carries TRBV9 and TRBJ2-1, with D possibly TRBD2 on 6 matching bases. Sequenced material: PBMCs. The sequence was obtained from a man between 40 and 49 years old in good health and CMV-seropositive. The CDR3 loop is CASMRGFGLYNEQFF. The CDR3 DNA sequence: TGTGCCAGCATGCGGGGATTTGGGCTCTACAATGAGCAGTTCTTC.